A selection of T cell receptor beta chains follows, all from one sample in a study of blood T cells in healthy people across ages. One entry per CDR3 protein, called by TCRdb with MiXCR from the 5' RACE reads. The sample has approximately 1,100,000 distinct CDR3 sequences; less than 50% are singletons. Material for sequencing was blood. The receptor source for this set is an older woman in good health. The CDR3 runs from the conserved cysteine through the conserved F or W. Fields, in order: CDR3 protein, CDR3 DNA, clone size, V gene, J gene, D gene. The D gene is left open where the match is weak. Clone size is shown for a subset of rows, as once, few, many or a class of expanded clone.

cdr3_aa: CASSYQSGLLYEQYF
cdr3_nt: TGTGCCAGCAGTTACCAAAGCGGACTTCTCTACGAGCAGTACTTC
clone_size: many
v_call: TRBV6-5
j_call: TRBJ2-7
d_call: -

cdr3_aa: CASSVDASSPLHF
cdr3_nt: TGTGCCAGCAGTGTAGATGCCAGTTCACCCCTCCACTTT
clone_size: -
v_call: TRBV27
j_call: TRBJ1-6
d_call: -

cdr3_aa: CSARSTDTQYF
cdr3_nt: TGCAGCGCCAGGAGCACAGATACGCAGTATTTT
clone_size: many
v_call: TRBV29-1
j_call: TRBJ2-3
d_call: -

cdr3_aa: CAGKQDQRAQYF
cdr3_nt: TGTGCCGGCAAGCAGGACCAACGGGCGCAGTATTTT
clone_size: -
v_call: TRBV6-2/TRBV6-3
j_call: TRBJ2-3
d_call: -

cdr3_aa: CASSLDRGLNYEQYF
cdr3_nt: TGTGCCAGCAGCCTTGACAGGGGGCTAAACTACGAGCAGTACTTC
clone_size: -
v_call: TRBV6-2/TRBV6-3
j_call: TRBJ2-7
d_call: TRBD1

cdr3_aa: CASSRIGHQPQHF
cdr3_nt: TGTGCCAGCAGCAGAATTGGACATCAGCCCCAGCATTTT
clone_size: few
v_call: TRBV11-2
j_call: TRBJ1-5
d_call: -

cdr3_aa: CSVEAGTGEVEYGYTF
cdr3_nt: TGCAGCGTTGAAGCCGGAACAGGGGAAGTGGAGTATGGCTACACCTTC
clone_size: -
v_call: TRBV29-1
j_call: TRBJ1-2
d_call: TRBD1

cdr3_aa: CASSPRNREYEQYF
cdr3_nt: TGTGCCAGCAGCCCTAGAAACAGGGAATACGAGCAGTACTTC
clone_size: -
v_call: TRBV7-6
j_call: TRBJ2-7
d_call: -

cdr3_aa: CASSLRTGADGYTF
cdr3_nt: TGTGCCAGCAGCCTCAGGACAGGGGCAGATGGCTACACCTTC
clone_size: -
v_call: TRBV7-2
j_call: TRBJ1-2
d_call: TRBD1

cdr3_aa: CASSLGERNADTQYF
cdr3_nt: TGTGCCAGCAGCTTGGGGGAGCGGAACGCAGATACGCAGTATTTT
clone_size: once
v_call: TRBV7-2
j_call: TRBJ2-3
d_call: -

cdr3_aa: CASSGVSGPLNTDTQYF
cdr3_nt: TGTGCCAGCAGCGGGGTTTCGGGGCCCCTTAACACAGATACGCAGTATTTT
clone_size: once
v_call: TRBV7-9
j_call: TRBJ2-3
d_call: -

cdr3_aa: CTSSRTSGIALNEQYF
cdr3_nt: TGTACCAGCAGTCGGACTAGCGGGATCGCTTTGAACGAGCAGTACTTC
clone_size: -
v_call: TRBV12-3/TRBV12-4
j_call: TRBJ2-7
d_call: TRBD2

cdr3_aa: CASSYSMGDEQYF
cdr3_nt: TGCGCCAGCAGCTACAGTATGGGGGACGAGCAGTACTTC
clone_size: -
v_call: TRBV4-1
j_call: TRBJ2-7
d_call: -

cdr3_aa: CASRTQGNTYEQYF
cdr3_nt: TGTGCCAGCAGAACTCAGGGGAACACCTACGAGCAGTACTTC
clone_size: -
v_call: TRBV5-4
j_call: TRBJ2-7
d_call: -

cdr3_aa: CASSKVAGVDTQYF
cdr3_nt: TGTGCCAGTAGTAAGGTCGCGGGGGTAGATACGCAGTATTTT
clone_size: -
v_call: TRBV19
j_call: TRBJ2-3
d_call: TRBD2

cdr3_aa: CSVGQLAKQFF
cdr3_nt: TGCAGCGTTGGGCAGCTAGCCAAGCAGTTCTTC
clone_size: -
v_call: TRBV29-1
j_call: TRBJ2-1
d_call: -

cdr3_aa: CASSPATGTYSPLHF
cdr3_nt: TGTGCCAGCTCACCCGCGACGGGAACGTATTCACCCCTCCACTTT
clone_size: -
v_call: TRBV18
j_call: TRBJ1-6
d_call: -

cdr3_aa: CASSSGLAGTVRNEQFF
cdr3_nt: TGTGCCAGCAGCTCCGGACTAGCGGGGACGGTGAGGAATGAGCAGTTCTTC
clone_size: -
v_call: TRBV3-1
j_call: TRBJ2-1
d_call: TRBD2

cdr3_aa: CASSLSYRGETQYF
cdr3_nt: TGTGCCAGCAGTTTATCGTATAGGGGAGAGACCCAGTACTTC
clone_size: -
v_call: TRBV27
j_call: TRBJ2-5
d_call: -

cdr3_aa: CASSGDRPGADTQYF
cdr3_nt: TGTGCCAGCAGTGGGGACAGGCCCGGGGCTGATACGCAGTATTTT
clone_size: few
v_call: TRBV6-1
j_call: TRBJ2-3
d_call: TRBD1

cdr3_aa: CSASSPFSGNYNEQFF
cdr3_nt: TGCAGTGCTAGTTCCCCTTTTAGCGGGAACTACAATGAGCAGTTCTTC
clone_size: -
v_call: TRBV20-1
j_call: TRBJ2-1
d_call: TRBD2

cdr3_aa: CASSGRVGNTEAFF
cdr3_nt: TGCGCCAGCAGCGGGAGGGTCGGGAACACTGAAGCTTTCTTT
clone_size: -
v_call: TRBV5-1
j_call: TRBJ1-1
d_call: -

cdr3_aa: CASSIDNGFTDTQYF
cdr3_nt: TGTGCCAGCAGTATAGACAACGGGTTCACAGATACGCAGTATTTT
clone_size: -
v_call: TRBV6-5
j_call: TRBJ2-3
d_call: -

cdr3_aa: CASSQDHRGGTNSYNEQFF
cdr3_nt: TGTGCCAGCAGCCAAGATCATAGAGGCGGCACGAACTCCTACAATGAGCAGTTCTTC
clone_size: -
v_call: TRBV4-2
j_call: TRBJ2-1
d_call: -

cdr3_aa: CSASTGHPNGYTF
cdr3_nt: TGCAGTGCTAGTACAGGCCACCCCAATGGCTACACCTTC
clone_size: many
v_call: TRBV20-1
j_call: TRBJ1-2
d_call: -

cdr3_aa: CASSDTGFQQETQYF
cdr3_nt: TGTGCCAGCAGTGACACAGGGTTTCAACAAGAGACCCAGTACTTC
clone_size: -
v_call: TRBV25-1
j_call: TRBJ2-5
d_call: -

cdr3_aa: CASSPIAGTTYNEQFF
cdr3_nt: TGTGCCAGCAGCCCCATAGCGGGGACAACCTACAATGAGCAGTTCTTC
clone_size: few
v_call: TRBV7-2
j_call: TRBJ2-1
d_call: TRBD2

cdr3_aa: CASSLSRRSEQYF
cdr3_nt: TGTGCCAGCAGTTTATCGAGACGAAGCGAGCAGTACTTC
clone_size: -
v_call: TRBV27
j_call: TRBJ2-7
d_call: -

cdr3_aa: CASSFVESSYNEQYF
cdr3_nt: TGTGCCAGCAGCTTCGTGGAGAGCTCCTACAATGAGCAGTACTTC
clone_size: -
v_call: TRBV7-2
j_call: TRBJ2-4
d_call: -

cdr3_aa: CASSEGQPSSGYTF
cdr3_nt: TGTGCCAGCAGTGAAGGCCAGCCTTCTAGCGGCTACACCTTC
clone_size: -
v_call: TRBV2
j_call: TRBJ1-2
d_call: -

cdr3_aa: CASSLELAGSEQYF
cdr3_nt: TGCGCCAGCAGTTTGGAACTAGCGGGGTCCGAGCAGTACTTC
clone_size: -
v_call: TRBV5-1
j_call: TRBJ2-7
d_call: TRBD2

cdr3_aa: CSAGRGQAMETQYF
cdr3_nt: TGCAGTGCTGGGAGGGGACAGGCGATGGAGACCCAGTACTTC
clone_size: -
v_call: TRBV20-1
j_call: TRBJ2-5
d_call: -

cdr3_aa: CASSPGGDPYEQYF
cdr3_nt: TGCGCCAGCAGCCCAGGTGGGGATCCCTACGAGCAGTACTTC
clone_size: -
v_call: TRBV5-1
j_call: TRBJ2-7
d_call: -

cdr3_aa: CSKQGVVETQYF
cdr3_nt: TGCAGTAAGCAGGGGGTGGTGGAGACCCAGTACTTC
clone_size: -
v_call: TRBV20-1
j_call: TRBJ2-5
d_call: TRBD1

cdr3_aa: CASMGLGGVRNQPQHF
cdr3_nt: TGTGCCAGCATGGGGTTGGGGGGCGTTCGCAATCAGCCCCAGCATTTT
clone_size: -
v_call: TRBV27
j_call: TRBJ1-5
d_call: -

cdr3_aa: CASIRRVSSYEQYF
cdr3_nt: TGTGCCAGCATTCGGCGTGTTAGTTCCTACGAGCAGTACTTC
clone_size: -
v_call: TRBV2
j_call: TRBJ2-7
d_call: -

cdr3_aa: CASSLTQEQFF
cdr3_nt: TGTGCCAGCAGCTTAACCCAGGAGCAGTTCTTC
clone_size: -
v_call: TRBV11-2
j_call: TRBJ2-1
d_call: -

cdr3_aa: CASIDPPGGASQPQHF
cdr3_nt: TGTGCCAGCATTGACCCTCCCGGGGGGGCGAGTCAGCCCCAGCATTTT
clone_size: once
v_call: TRBV6-1
j_call: TRBJ1-5
d_call: -

cdr3_aa: CASSEALLNTEAFF
cdr3_nt: TGTGCCAGCAGTGAAGCGCTGTTGAACACTGAAGCTTTCTTT
clone_size: -
v_call: TRBV6-1
j_call: TRBJ1-1
d_call: -

cdr3_aa: CASSLLGLAGEGHEQFF
cdr3_nt: TGTGCCAGCAGTTTACTGGGACTAGCGGGAGAAGGACATGAGCAGTTCTTC
clone_size: few
v_call: TRBV28
j_call: TRBJ2-1
d_call: TRBD2

cdr3_aa: CASGAGRYNEQYF
cdr3_nt: TGTGCCAGCGGAGCGGGCCGATACAATGAGCAGTACTTC
clone_size: once
v_call: TRBV25-1
j_call: TRBJ2-7
d_call: -

cdr3_aa: CASSESRARSYEQYF
cdr3_nt: TGTGCCAGCAGTGAAAGCCGGGCTCGATCCTACGAGCAGTACTTC
clone_size: -
v_call: TRBV2
j_call: TRBJ2-7
d_call: -

cdr3_aa: CASRPTMVGSGANVLTF
cdr3_nt: TGTGCCAGCAGGCCGACTATGGTGGGCTCTGGGGCCAACGTCCTGACTTTC
clone_size: -
v_call: TRBV6-6
j_call: TRBJ2-6
d_call: -

cdr3_aa: CSVPDSLGYADTQYF
cdr3_nt: TGCAGTGTTCCTGACAGCTTGGGGTATGCAGATACGCAGTATTTT
clone_size: -
v_call: TRBV20-1
j_call: TRBJ2-3
d_call: -

cdr3_aa: CASQRLVDYEQYF
cdr3_nt: TGTGCCAGCCAAAGACTAGTCGACTACGAGCAGTACTTC
clone_size: -
v_call: TRBV6-5
j_call: TRBJ2-7
d_call: -

cdr3_aa: CASSVSGRANEQFF
cdr3_nt: TGTGCCAGCAGCGTTAGCGGGAGGGCCAATGAGCAGTTCTTC
clone_size: -
v_call: TRBV7-2
j_call: TRBJ2-1
d_call: TRBD2

cdr3_aa: CASSPPLAGVVNEQFF
cdr3_nt: TGTGCCAGCTCACCACCACTAGCGGGAGTTGTTAATGAGCAGTTCTTC
clone_size: -
v_call: TRBV18
j_call: TRBJ2-1
d_call: TRBD2

cdr3_aa: CANSPESGPQYF
cdr3_nt: TGTGCCAACAGCCCCGAGTCCGGACCCCAGTACTTC
clone_size: -
v_call: TRBV7-9
j_call: TRBJ2-7
d_call: -

cdr3_aa: CASSYQGSRTDTQYF
cdr3_nt: TGTGCCAGCAGTTACCAAGGGTCACGCACAGATACGCAGTATTTT
clone_size: once
v_call: TRBV6-6
j_call: TRBJ2-3
d_call: -

cdr3_aa: CASRPNGIYTYEQYF
cdr3_nt: TGTGCCAGCAGGCCTAACGGGATTTACACCTACGAGCAGTACTTC
clone_size: many
v_call: TRBV28
j_call: TRBJ2-7
d_call: -

cdr3_aa: CASSEATYETQYF
cdr3_nt: TGTGCCAGCAGCGAAGCTACGTATGAGACCCAGTACTTC
clone_size: few
v_call: TRBV9
j_call: TRBJ2-5
d_call: -

cdr3_aa: CATSWSLSSYNEQFF
cdr3_nt: TGTGCCACCAGCTGGTCCCTAAGCTCCTACAATGAGCAGTTCTTC
clone_size: -
v_call: TRBV15
j_call: TRBJ2-1
d_call: -

cdr3_aa: CASSIQQGLGEKLFF
cdr3_nt: TGTGCCAGCAGCATCCAACAGGGGTTAGGAGAAAAACTGTTTTTT
clone_size: -
v_call: TRBV7-2
j_call: TRBJ1-4
d_call: TRBD1